The 2 T cell receptor beta chains listed next were all sequenced from one sample in a study of blood T cell repertoires in COVID-19. The data were produced by immunoSEQ multiplex PCR, yet TCRdb's version contains in-frame clones alone and is incomplete. The sample yields 150,000 to 200,000 clones, under 85% seen once. The sample taken for sequencing was peripheral blood. The receptor set was obtained from a woman of 80 years or more with acute or convalescent COVID-19.

This clone was observed a few times. The V call is TRBV30, the J call TRBJ2-2; 7 nucleotides line up with TRBD2. The CDR3 has 12 residues. Germline V lookup: CDR1 GTSNPN, CDR2 SVGIG (reference sequence). Germline trimming cut 4 bases from V and 6 bases from J; bases unmatched to any gene: 2. The DNA for the CDR3 is TGTGCCTGGATTCGGGGGGCCGGGGAGCTGTTTTTT. Amino acid sequence: CAWIRGAGELFF.

With respect to this clone: Its ends do not fully match the called genes, so a read error is possible. The chain couples TRBV6-1 to TRBJ2-2; 8 bases are shared with TRBD1. This CDR3 is built from 18 residues. From germline, CDR1 is MNHNS and CDR2 SASEGT. The CDR3 DNA sequence: TGTGCCAGCAGAGAAGACAGGGGTGTCCCCGCGAACACCGGGGAGCTGTTTTTT. This sequence encodes CASREDRGVPANTGELFF.